The rows below give T cell receptor beta chains drawn from one sample of a study of blood T cells in healthy people across ages. TCRdb re-called the 5' RACE reads through MiXCR, storing one row per CDR3 protein. This table holds about 600,000 distinct CDR3 sequences, under 55% found once. Sequenced input: blood. The source is an elderly man in good health. CDR3s include the opening cysteine and the closing phenylalanine or tryptophan. A D gene is named only where the DNA matches it firmly. Rows may omit the clone size; those that give it use once, few, many or a size class.

V gene,D gene,clone size,J gene,CDR3 protein,CDR3 DNA
TRBV28,TRBD2,-,TRBJ2-4,CASSNRGVRGRIQYF,TGTGCCAGCAGTAACCGGGGGGTGAGGGGACGTATTCAGTACTTC
TRBV29-1,-,many,TRBJ2-3,CLTDTDTQYF,TGTTTGACCGACACAGATACGCAGTATTTT
TRBV5-1,-,-,TRBJ2-7,CASSSAAGPRSYEQYF,TGCGCCAGCAGCTCTGCTGCAGGCCCCCGGTCCTACGAGCAGTACTTC
TRBV10-3,TRBD2,-,TRBJ2-7,CAIREDTTHEQYF,TGTGCCATCCGGGAGGACACAACCCACGAGCAGTACTTC
TRBV7-9,TRBD1,few,TRBJ2-5,CASSLGTGRQETQYF,TGTGCCAGCAGCTTAGGGACAGGGAGGCAAGAGACCCAGTACTTC
TRBV6-5,-,many,TRBJ1-2,CASSYSSRNGYTF,TGTGCCAGCAGTTACTCGAGTAGGAATGGCTACACCTTC
TRBV29-1,TRBD1,few,TRBJ2-1,CSANAGTGGYNEQFF,TGCAGCGCCAATGCCGGGACAGGGGGGTACAATGAGCAGTTCTTC
TRBV6-2/TRBV6-3,-,-,TRBJ2-3,CASSRGGSTDTQYF,TGTGCCAGCTCGAGGGGCGGCAGCACAGATACGCAGTATTTT
TRBV5-1,TRBD2,-,TRBJ2-2,CASPTSGRINTGELFF,TGCGCCAGCCCGACTAGCGGGAGGATAAACACCGGGGAGCTGTTTTTT
TRBV4-3,TRBD1,few,TRBJ2-6,CASSQERLTGGIGANVLTF,TGCGCCAGCAGCCAAGAACGTCTGACAGGGGGAATTGGGGCCAACGTCCTGACTTTC
TRBV5-1,-,-,TRBJ2-5,CASSPRDGPKETQYF,TGCGCCAGCAGCCCGCGGGACGGACCTAAAGAGACCCAGTACTTC
TRBV7-9,-,-,TRBJ2-5,CASSLLGMAEQYF,TGTGCCAGCAGCTTACTTGGGATGGCAGAGCAGTACTTC
TRBV24-1,TRBD2,-,TRBJ2-1,CATSDSGLAHSSYNEQFF,TGTGCCACCAGTGATTCGGGACTAGCGCACAGCTCCTACAATGAGCAGTTCTTC
TRBV27,-,-,TRBJ1-5,CASSPLAVSNQPQHF,TGTGCCAGCAGTCCTCTGGCAGTTAGCAATCAGCCCCAGCATTTT
TRBV5-1,TRBD1,-,TRBJ2-3,CASIPLGTGGDTQYF,TGCGCCAGCATCCCCTTGGGGACAGGGGGCGATACGCAGTATTTT
TRBV9,TRBD2,-,TRBJ2-7,CASSGPSGGPYEQYF,TGTGCCAGCAGCGGCCCTAGCGGGGGACCCTACGAGCAGTACTTC
TRBV7-2,TRBD2,few,TRBJ2-7,CASSEQGLAGAYEQYF,TGTGCCAGCAGCGAGCAGGGACTAGCGGGGGCCTACGAGCAGTACTTC
TRBV15,-,-,TRBJ2-1,CATSAPGLPIYNEQFF,TGTGCCACCAGCGCACCGGGACTCCCAATATACAATGAGCAGTTCTTC
TRBV6-6,-,many,TRBJ2-7,CASSYRDTTNEQYF,TGTGCCAGCAGTTACCGGGACACCACGAACGAGCAGTACTTC
TRBV30,-,-,TRBJ1-2,CAWKARLGGGYTF,TGTGCCTGGAAGGCCAGGCTGGGGGGCGGCTACACCTTC
TRBV25-1,TRBD2,-,TRBJ2-3,CASSELGGGITDTQYF,TGTGCCAGCAGCGAATTAGGCGGGGGGATAACAGATACGCAGTATTTT
TRBV3-1,TRBD2,-,TRBJ2-1,CASSQDTSGRANEQFF,TGTGCCAGCAGCCAAGACACTAGCGGGAGGGCCAATGAGCAGTTCTTC